This T cell receptor beta chain was captured by sequencing in a study of blood T cells in healthy people across ages (dated by TCRdb to between 2014 and 2016). With regard to the full study: In model experiments, template switching captured roughly one uniquely barcoded TCR beta cDNA molecule for every two T cells. The study measured age-related changes in TCR beta repertoire diversity using deep sequencing normalized with unique cDNA molecular identifiers. Four age groups were formed from the donors: young (average roughly 16 years), middle-aged (around 41), aged (roughly 59) and long-lived (approximately 80). To avoid experimental bias, donors of different ages were distributed randomly across sequencing lanes. For two donors (one aged 18 to 30 and one aged 80 or older), the study analyzed two additional independent replicas of 1 million unique cDNA reads from the same blood draw. Here is what the overall study found, with its caveats: Conclusive comparison of naive and antigen-experienced compartments was prevented by the profiling of bulk unsorted PBMCs. As age increased, observed TCR beta diversity per million T cells dropped in a roughly linear way, and a significant reduction was already evident by age about 40. Estimates of total diversity based on one million sequenced T cells were regarded as lower bounds and as underestimates. Because donor CMV infection status was unknown, age-related changes in expanded clonotypes were potentially confounded. Observed TCR beta diversity correlated strongly with the percentage of naive T cells measured by flow cytometry. Compared with the aged group, the long-lived group had more naive CD4+ T cells, fewer expanded clones and increased TCR diversity, suggesting age selection.

Trimming at the junction amounts to 5 bases on V and 6 bases on J, and the germline ends lie 8 bases apart. Per the germline V gene (reference sequence), DFQATT is the CDR1 and SNEGSKA is the CDR2. The CDR3 spans 11 residues, from the cysteine through the phenylalanine. CDR3 DNA is the only sequence kept; it has 33 bases, read in frame from the first base. Receptor libraries were prepared by 5' RACE. Sequencing took place on an Illumina HiSeq 2500. A second PCR of roughly 7 to 11 cycles was run with a J-beta primer mix and a sample-barcoded 5' primer. A unique molecular identifier was introduced onto each TCR beta cDNA molecule by a template-switch 5' adaptor carrying 12 random nucleotides. At least 3 million CDR3-containing paired-end reads were obtained from each sample. The Mint cDNA synthesis kit, primed by a TRBC-specific oligonucleotide, was used to synthesize first-strand cDNA from all RNA. Following uracil-DNA glycosylase treatment, a first 18-cycle PCR with universal primers M1SS and BC2_uni_R was performed on all cDNA. Regarding the original processing steps: For normalization, 1 million high-quality reads were randomly selected from each sample, with every read carrying a distinct molecular identifier. Reads with shared molecular identifiers were discarded instead of being binned into consensus sequences. MiTCR, with a Q25 quality threshold and the strictest error-elimination algorithm, was used for CDR3 identification, clonotype clustering and error correction. A nonparametric unseen species model with Euler transformation was used to estimate a lower bound on total TCR beta diversity. TCRdb passed the public sequencing reads through fastp at Q25 and MiXCR, retaining productive beta sequences. For every CDR3 protein sequence, its rows merge into one entry that carries the most common genes and DNA. These V and J calls derive from TCRdb rather than the authors' analysis. Recorded for this sample are hundreds of thousands of distinct CDR3 sequences; roughly a quarter of them occurred a single time. The ten top clones hold 29% of the sample.

The 39 donors, aged roughly 6 to 95 years, were systemically healthy Caucasian individuals from Russia. Around 10 milliliters of peripheral blood were drawn from each donor into EDTA-treated Vacutainer tubes. Ficoll-Paque density-gradient centrifugation was used to isolate PBMCs, with at least 6.5 million per sample. Total RNA, at least 5.5 micrograms per sample, was extracted from PBMCs with Trizol reagent. For every donor, an aliquot of PBMCs went through flow cytometry to measure the percentages of naive CD45RAhigh/CD27high T cells. As to this clonotype: Its antigen remains undetermined. Base qualities were left out, and no much larger clone turns up one base away.

This clonotype was obtained from a woman in her sixties or seventies in good health. Sample: blood. Recombination connected TRBV20-1 to TRBJ2-4, with TRBD1 tentatively as D gene (6 bases match). The CDR3 region has the sequence CSAEQGNIQYF. The sequence in DNA is TGCAGTGCTGAACAGGGAAACATTCAGTACTTC.